This TCR beta chain appears in the sequencing data of a study of blood T cell repertoires in COVID-19 (dated by TCRdb to the early 2020s). Study-wide context: Samples covering the acute and convalescent phases of COVID-19 were provided by collaborators in the United States, Italy and Spain. Sample metadata almost always included a de-identified subject ID, COVID-19 status, age in years and sex. Samples came from the ongoing ImmuneRACE study (first 160 participants) plus 1,254 subjects from 6 global collaborators. Subjects who had been exposed to COVID-19, were actively infected with it, or had recovered from it provided the deeply sampled blood TCRbeta repertoires that made up the dataset. Where available, HLA class I and class II types were obtained from metadata supplied by the sample provider rather than from assay-based typing. The prospective study material was composed of cDNA or gDNA derived from T cells, B-cell-depleted T cells, or PBMCs. A freely available public database, intended as a resource for researchers studying the immune response to SARS-CoV-2, is where the repertoires were released. Findings and caveats that apply to the study as a whole: Clinical and demographic metadata were provided uncurated, with the amount varying by source and participant.

Points on this clone: Its antigen has not been determined. Base quality data are lacking; no much larger clone is found one base away.

TCRbeta CDR3 regions were amplified from genomic DNA using the immunoSEQ Assay, a bias-controlled multiplex PCR. Regarding the original processing steps: The number of nucleated cells in each sample was estimated from the amplification of reference gene primers within the assay. To quantify the absolute abundance of each unique TCRbeta CDR3 rearrangement, sequence reads were collapsed and filtered. For each sample, productive Simpson clonality was calculated by taking the square root of Simpson's diversity index across productive rearrangements. The immuneACCESS repertoire file appears here via TCRdb, limited to in-frame rearrangements. These files lack a portion of the clones; in checked studies, under half of the deficit traces to unresolved V genes, and the cause of the others is not known. V, J and clone size derive from that table, while D and trimming were established from the DNA sequence. The sample profile shows 60,000 to 80,000 clones; 80% of them were found once. About 13% of the sample rests with the top ten.

V is pared back by 0 bases and J by 0 bases, with 10 bases lying between the germline termini. The CDR3 covers 16 residues, taking in both the cysteine and the phenylalanine. This entry keeps only the CDR3 DNA: 48 bases, framed from base 1. For CDR1 and CDR2, the germline V gene lists ENHRY and SYGVKD. In Seattle, one collaborating source enrolled patients while the infection was active and tracked those patients longitudinally over the course of disease. Each collaborating institution followed its own protocols to collect whole blood in K2EDTA tubes. Collaborator samples were shipped for TCRbeta analysis as frozen whole blood, isolated PBMCs, or DNA extracted from either sample type.

The sample comprised peripheral blood. The chain joins TRBV10-3 to TRBJ2-3; the D gene is not confidently resolved. The receptor was isolated from a man in his fifties or sixties with COVID-19, enrolled during active disease. The CDR3 amino acid sequence is: CAISESRQLSTDTQYF. The bases read TGTGCCATCAGTGAGTCGAGGCAGTTGAGCACAGATACGCAGTATTTT.